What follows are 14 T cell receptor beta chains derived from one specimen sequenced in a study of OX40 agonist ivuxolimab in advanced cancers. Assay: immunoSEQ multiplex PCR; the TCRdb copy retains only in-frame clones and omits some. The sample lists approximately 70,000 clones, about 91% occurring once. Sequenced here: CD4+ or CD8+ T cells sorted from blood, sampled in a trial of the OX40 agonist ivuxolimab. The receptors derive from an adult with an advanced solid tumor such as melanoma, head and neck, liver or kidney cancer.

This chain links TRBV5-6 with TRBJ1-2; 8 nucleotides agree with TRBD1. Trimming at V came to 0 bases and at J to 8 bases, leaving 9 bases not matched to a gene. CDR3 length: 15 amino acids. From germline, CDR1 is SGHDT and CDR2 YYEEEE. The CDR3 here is CASSLAPGQVWGYTF. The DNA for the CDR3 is TGTGCCAGCAGCTTGGCTCCGGGACAGGTATGGGGCTACACCTTC.

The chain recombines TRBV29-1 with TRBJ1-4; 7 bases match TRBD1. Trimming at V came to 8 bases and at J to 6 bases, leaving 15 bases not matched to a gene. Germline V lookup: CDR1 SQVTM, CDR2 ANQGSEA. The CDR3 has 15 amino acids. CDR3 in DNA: TGCAGCTGCAGGGGGAGCCCCGCCGATGATGAAAAACTGTTTTTT. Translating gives CSCRGSPADDEKLFF.

The CDR3 protein is CASSESYGGYTF. In nucleotides, the CDR3 is TGTGCCAGCAGTGAGAGTTACGGTGGCTACACCTTC. This chain uses TRBV6-1 with TRBJ1-2, with unresolved D. CDR1 is MNHNS and CDR2 is SASEGT in the germline V gene. CDR3 length: 12 residues. The V end lost 3 bases, the J end lost 7 bases, and 9 bases lay between the germline ends.

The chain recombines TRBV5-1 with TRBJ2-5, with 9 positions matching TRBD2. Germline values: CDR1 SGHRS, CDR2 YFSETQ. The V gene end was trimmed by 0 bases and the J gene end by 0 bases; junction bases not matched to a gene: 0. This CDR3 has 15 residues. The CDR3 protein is CASSLVAGDQETQYF. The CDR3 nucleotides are TGCGCCAGCAGCTTGGTAGCGGGGGACCAAGAGACCCAGTACTTC.

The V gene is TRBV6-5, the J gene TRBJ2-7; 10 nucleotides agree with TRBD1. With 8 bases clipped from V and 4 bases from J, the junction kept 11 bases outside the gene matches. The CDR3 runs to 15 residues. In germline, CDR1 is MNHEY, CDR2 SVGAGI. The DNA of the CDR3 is TGTGCCAGCGGGATCCCGGGACAGGGGAATTACGAGCAGTACTTC. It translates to CASGIPGQGNYEQYF.

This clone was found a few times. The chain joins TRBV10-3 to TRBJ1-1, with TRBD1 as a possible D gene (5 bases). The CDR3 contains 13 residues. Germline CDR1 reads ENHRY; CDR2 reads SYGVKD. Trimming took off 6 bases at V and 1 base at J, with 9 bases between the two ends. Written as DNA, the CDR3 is TGTGCCATCAGATGGGACGGGAACACTGAAGCTTTCTTT. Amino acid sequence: CAIRWDGNTEAFF.

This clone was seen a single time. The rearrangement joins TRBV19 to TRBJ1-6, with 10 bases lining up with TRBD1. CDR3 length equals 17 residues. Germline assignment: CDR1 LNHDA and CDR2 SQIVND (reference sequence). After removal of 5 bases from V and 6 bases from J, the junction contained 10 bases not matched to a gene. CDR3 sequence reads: CASSPNGWDRGNSPLHF. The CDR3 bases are TGTGCCAGTAGTCCCAACGGGTGGGACAGGGGTAATTCACCCCTCCACTTT.

CDR3 DNA sequence: TGTGCCAGCAGTCCTGGGGGGAATGGCTACACCTTC. It codes for CASSPGGNGYTF. The chain joins TRBV2 to TRBJ1-2; D perhaps matches TRBD1 (5 bases). The germline CDR1 and CDR2 sequences are SNHLY and FYNNEI. CDR3 length equals 12 residues. V was pared by 5 bases and J by 6 bases, with 10 bases between.

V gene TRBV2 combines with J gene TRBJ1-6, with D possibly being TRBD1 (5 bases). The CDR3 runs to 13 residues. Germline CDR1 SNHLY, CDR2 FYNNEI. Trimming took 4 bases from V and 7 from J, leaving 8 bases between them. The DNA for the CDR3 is TGTGCCAGCAGTGCAGACAGAAATTCACCCCTCCACTTT. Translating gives CASSADRNSPLHF.

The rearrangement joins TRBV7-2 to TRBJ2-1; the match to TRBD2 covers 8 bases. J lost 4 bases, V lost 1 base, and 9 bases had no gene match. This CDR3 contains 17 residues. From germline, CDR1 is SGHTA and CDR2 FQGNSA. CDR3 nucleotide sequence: TGTGCCAGCAGCTTAGGTCCCGGGGGGGGTTCTTACAATGAGCAGTTCTTC. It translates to CASSLGPGGGSYNEQFF. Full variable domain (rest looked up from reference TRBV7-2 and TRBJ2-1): GAGVSQSPSNKVTEKGKDVELRCDPISGHTALYWYRQSLGQGLEFLIYFQGNSAPDKSGLPSDRFSAERTGGSVSTLTIQRTQQEDSAVYLCASSLGPGGGSYNEQFFGPGTRLTVL.

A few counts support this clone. The CDR3 here is CASSSGGTGNFGELFF. Here the CDR3 DNA reads TGCGCCAGCAGCTCCGGCGGGACAGGGAATTTCGGGGAGCTGTTTTTT. V usage is TRBV5-1 and J usage is TRBJ2-2, with 9 positions matching TRBD1. Losses at the gene ends were 3 bases for V and 7 bases for J; bases not matched to a gene: 10. CDR3 size: 16 residues. Germline V gene sequence: CDR1 SGHRS, CDR2 YFSETQ.

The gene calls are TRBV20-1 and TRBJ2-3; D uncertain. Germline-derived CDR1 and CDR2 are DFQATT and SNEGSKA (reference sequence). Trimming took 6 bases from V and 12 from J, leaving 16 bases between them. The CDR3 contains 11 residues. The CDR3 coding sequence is TGCAGTGCCATCCTAGGTGTCGGACAGTATTTT. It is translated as CSAILGVGQYF.

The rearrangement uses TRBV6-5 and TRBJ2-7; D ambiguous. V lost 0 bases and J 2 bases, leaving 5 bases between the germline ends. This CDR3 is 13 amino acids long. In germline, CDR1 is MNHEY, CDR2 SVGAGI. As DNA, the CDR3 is TGTGCCAGCAGTTACTCGGGCACCTACGAGCAGTACTTC. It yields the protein CASSYSGTYEQYF.

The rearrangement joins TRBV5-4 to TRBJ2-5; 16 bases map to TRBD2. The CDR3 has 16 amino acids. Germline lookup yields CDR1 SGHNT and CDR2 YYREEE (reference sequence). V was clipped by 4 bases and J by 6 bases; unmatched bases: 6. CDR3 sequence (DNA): TGTGCCAGCAGCCCTGGGACTAGCGGGGGGGCGAAGACCCAGTACTTC. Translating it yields CASSPGTSGGAKTQYF.